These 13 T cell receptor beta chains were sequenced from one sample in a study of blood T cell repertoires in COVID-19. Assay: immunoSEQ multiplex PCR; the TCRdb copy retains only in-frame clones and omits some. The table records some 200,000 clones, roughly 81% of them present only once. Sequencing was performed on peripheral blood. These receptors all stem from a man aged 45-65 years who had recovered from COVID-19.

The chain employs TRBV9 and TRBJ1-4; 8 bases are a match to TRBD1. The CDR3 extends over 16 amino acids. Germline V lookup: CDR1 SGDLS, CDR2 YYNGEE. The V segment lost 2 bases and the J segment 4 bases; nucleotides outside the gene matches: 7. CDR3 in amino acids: CASSVGTGQGNEKLFF. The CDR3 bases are TGTGCCAGCAGCGTGGGGACAGGCCAGGGTAATGAAAAACTGTTTTTT.

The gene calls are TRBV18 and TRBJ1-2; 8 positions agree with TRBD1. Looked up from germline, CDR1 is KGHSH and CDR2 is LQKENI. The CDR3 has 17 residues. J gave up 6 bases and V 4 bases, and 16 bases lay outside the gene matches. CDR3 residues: CASSLGQGMVALDGYTF. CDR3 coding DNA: TGTGCCAGCTCACTTGGACAGGGAATGGTTGCGTTGGATGGCTACACCTTC.

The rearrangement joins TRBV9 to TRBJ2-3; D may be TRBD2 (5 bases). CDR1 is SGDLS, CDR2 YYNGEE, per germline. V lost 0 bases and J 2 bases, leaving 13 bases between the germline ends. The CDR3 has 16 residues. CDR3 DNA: TGTGCCAGCAGCGTAGGGACTTCGCAAAACACAGATACGCAGTATTTT. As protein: CASSVGTSQNTDTQYF.

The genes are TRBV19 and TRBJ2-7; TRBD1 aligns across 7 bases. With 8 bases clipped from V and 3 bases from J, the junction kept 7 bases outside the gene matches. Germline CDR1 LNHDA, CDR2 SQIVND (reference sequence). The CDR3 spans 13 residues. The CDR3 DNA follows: TGTGCCAGTGGGCTCCGGGACAGCTACGAGCAGTACTTC. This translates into CASGLRDSYEQYF. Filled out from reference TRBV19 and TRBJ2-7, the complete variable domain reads DGGITQSPKYLFRKEGQNVTLSCEQNLNHDAMYWYRQDPGQGLRLIYYSQIVNDFQKGDIAEGYSVSREKKESFPLTVTSAQKNPTAFYLCASGLRDSYEQYFGPGTRLTVT.

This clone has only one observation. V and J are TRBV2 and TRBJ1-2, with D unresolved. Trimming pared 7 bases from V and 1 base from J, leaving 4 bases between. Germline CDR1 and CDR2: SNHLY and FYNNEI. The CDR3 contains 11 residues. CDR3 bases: TGTGCCAGCATTATTAACTATGGCTACACCTTC. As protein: CASIINYGYTF.

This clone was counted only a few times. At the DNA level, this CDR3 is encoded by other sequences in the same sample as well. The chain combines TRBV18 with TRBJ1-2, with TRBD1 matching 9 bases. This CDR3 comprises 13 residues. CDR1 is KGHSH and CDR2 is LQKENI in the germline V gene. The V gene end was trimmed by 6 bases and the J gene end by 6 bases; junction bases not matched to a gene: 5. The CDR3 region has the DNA TGTGCCAGCTCCCCGGACAGGGGTAATGGCTACACCTTC. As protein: CASSPDRGNGYTF.

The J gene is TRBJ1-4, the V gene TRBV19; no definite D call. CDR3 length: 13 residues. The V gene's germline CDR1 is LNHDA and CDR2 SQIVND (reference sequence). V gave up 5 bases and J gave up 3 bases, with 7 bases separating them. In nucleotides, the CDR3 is TGTGCCAGTAGTCCCCGGTCTAATGAAAAACTGTTTTTT. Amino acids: CASSPRSNEKLFF. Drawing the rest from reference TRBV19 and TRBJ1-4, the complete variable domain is DGGITQSPKYLFRKEGQNVTLSCEQNLNHDAMYWYRQDPGQGLRLIYYSQIVNDFQKGDIAEGYSVSREKKESFPLTVTSAQKNPTAFYLCASSPRSNEKLFFGSGTQLSVL.

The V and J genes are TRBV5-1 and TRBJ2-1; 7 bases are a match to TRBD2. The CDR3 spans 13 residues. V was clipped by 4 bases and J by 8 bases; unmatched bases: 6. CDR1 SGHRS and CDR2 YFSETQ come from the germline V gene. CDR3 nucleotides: TGCGCCAGCAGCAGCGGACTAGTCGATGAGCAGTTCTTC. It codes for CASSSGLVDEQFF.

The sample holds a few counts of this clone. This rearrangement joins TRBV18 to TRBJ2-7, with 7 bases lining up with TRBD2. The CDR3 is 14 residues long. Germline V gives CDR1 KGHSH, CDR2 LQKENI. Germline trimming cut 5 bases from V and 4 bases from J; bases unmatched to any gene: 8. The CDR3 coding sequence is TGTGCCAGCTCAACGGGGGGACTCCCGTACGAGCAGTACTTC. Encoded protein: CASSTGGLPYEQYF.

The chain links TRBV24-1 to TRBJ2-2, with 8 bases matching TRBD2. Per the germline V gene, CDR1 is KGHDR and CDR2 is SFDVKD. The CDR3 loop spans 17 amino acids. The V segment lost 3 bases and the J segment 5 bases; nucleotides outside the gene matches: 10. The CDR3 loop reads CATSDPNSGGRTGELFF. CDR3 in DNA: TGTGCCACCAGTGATCCGAACTCGGGGGGGCGGACCGGGGAGCTGTTTTTT.

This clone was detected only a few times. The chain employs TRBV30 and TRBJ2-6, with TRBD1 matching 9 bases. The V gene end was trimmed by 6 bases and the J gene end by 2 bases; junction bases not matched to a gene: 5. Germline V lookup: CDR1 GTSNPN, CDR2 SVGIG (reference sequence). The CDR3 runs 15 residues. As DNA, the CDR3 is TGTGCCTGTTCCCGACAGGGGGCTGGGGCCAACGTCCTGACTTTC. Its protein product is CACSRQGAGANVLTF.

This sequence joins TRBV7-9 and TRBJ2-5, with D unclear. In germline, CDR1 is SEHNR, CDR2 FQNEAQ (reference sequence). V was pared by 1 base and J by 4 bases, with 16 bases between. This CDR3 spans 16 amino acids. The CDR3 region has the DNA TGTGCCAGCAGCTTAGTCTGGCAGCTGGAGTCAGAGACCCAGTACTTC. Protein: CASSLVWQLESETQYF.

CDR3 loop: CASTPRRGGAAEAFF. The CDR3 bases are TGCGCCAGCACCCCTAGGAGGGGAGGAGCGGCTGAAGCTTTCTTT. The V gene is TRBV10-2, the J gene TRBJ1-1; possibly TRBD1 for D (5 bases). Per germline, CDR1 WSHSY and CDR2 SAAADI. The CDR3 spans 15 residues. V lost 7 bases to trimming and J lost 6 bases, with 21 bases between them.